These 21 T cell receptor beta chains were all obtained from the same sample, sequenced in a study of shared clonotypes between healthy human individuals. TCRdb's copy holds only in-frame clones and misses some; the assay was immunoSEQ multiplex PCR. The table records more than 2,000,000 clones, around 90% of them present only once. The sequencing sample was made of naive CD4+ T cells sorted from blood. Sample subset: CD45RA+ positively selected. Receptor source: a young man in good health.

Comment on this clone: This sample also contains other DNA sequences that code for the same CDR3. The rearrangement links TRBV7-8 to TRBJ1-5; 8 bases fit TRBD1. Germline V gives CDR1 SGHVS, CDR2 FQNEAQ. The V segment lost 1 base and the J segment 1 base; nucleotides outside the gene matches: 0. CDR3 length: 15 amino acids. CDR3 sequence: CASSLGQGSNQPQHF. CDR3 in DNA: TGTGCCAGCAGCTTAGGACAGGGGAGCAATCAGCCCCAGCATTTT.

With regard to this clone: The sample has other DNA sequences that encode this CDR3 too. The CDR3: CASSRQGLNTEAFF. For the CDR3, the DNA is TGTGCCAGCTCACGGCAAGGGTTGAACACTGAAGCTTTCTTT. This sequence joins TRBV18 and TRBJ1-1; D unresolved. This CDR3 region has 14 residues. V gave up 4 bases and J gave up 0 bases, with 9 bases separating them. Germline CDR1 reads KGHSH; CDR2 reads LQKENI.

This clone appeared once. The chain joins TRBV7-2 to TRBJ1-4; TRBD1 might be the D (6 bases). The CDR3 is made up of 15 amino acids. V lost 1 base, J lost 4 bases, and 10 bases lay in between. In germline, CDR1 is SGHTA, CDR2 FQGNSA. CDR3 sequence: CASSLGGQINEKLFF. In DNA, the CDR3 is TGTGCCAGCAGCTTAGGTGGACAGATTAATGAAAAACTGTTTTTT.

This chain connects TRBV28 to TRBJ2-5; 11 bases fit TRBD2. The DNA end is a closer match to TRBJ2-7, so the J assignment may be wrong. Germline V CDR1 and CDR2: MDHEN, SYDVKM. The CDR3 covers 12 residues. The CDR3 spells CVTSGGRHEQYF. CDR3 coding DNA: TGTGTAACTAGCGGGGGTCGCCACGAGCAGTACTTC.

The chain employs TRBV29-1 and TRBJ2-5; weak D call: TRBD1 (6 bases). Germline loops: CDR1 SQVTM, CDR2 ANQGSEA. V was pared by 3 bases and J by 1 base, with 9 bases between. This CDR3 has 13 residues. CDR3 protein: CSVEPTGQETQYF. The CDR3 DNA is TGCAGCGTTGAGCCGACAGGCCAAGAGACCCAGTACTTC. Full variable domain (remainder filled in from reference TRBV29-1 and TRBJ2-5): SAVISQKPSRDICQRGTSLTIQCQVDSQVTMMFWYRQQPGQSLTLIATANQGSEATYESGFVIDKFPISRPNLTFSTLTVSNMSPEDSSIYLCSVEPTGQETQYFGPGTRLLVL.

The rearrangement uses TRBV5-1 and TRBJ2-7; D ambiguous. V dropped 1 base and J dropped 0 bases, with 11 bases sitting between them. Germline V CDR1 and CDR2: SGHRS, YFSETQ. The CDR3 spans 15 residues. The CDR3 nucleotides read TGCGCCAGCAGCTTGCGGGTGGGTGACTCCTACGAGCAGTACTTC. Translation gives CASSLRVGDSYEQYF.

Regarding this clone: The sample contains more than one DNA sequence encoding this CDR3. DNA for the CDR3: TGTGCCAGCAGCTTAAGTGGGGCTGGCGAGCAGTACTTC. Protein product: CASSLSGAGEQYF. The V gene is TRBV7-9, the J gene TRBJ2-7; a possible D gene is TRBD1 (5 bases). The V gene's germline CDR1 is SEHNR and CDR2 FQNEAQ (reference sequence). This CDR3 region has 13 residues. V was trimmed by 2 bases and J by 6 bases, leaving 11 bases between them.

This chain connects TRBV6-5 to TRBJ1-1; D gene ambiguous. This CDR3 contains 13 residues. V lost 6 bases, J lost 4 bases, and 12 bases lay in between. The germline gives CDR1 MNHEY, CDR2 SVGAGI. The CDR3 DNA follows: TGTGCCAGCAGCCCTCAGTTGGCCACTGAAGCTTTCTTT. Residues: CASSPQLATEAFF.

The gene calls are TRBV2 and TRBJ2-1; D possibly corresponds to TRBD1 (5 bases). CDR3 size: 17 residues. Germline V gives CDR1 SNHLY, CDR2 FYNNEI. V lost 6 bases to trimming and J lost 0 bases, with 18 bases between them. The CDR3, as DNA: TGTGCCAGCAGGAGACAGCCGACCATGAGCTCCTACAATGAGCAGTTCTTC. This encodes CASRRQPTMSSYNEQFF.

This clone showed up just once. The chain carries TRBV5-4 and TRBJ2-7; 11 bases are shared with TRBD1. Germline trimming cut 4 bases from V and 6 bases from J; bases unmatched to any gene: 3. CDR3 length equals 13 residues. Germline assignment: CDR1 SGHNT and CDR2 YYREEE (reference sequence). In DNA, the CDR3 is TGTGCCAGCAGCCAGGGACAGGGGGGCGAGCAGTACTTC. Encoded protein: CASSQGQGGEQYF.

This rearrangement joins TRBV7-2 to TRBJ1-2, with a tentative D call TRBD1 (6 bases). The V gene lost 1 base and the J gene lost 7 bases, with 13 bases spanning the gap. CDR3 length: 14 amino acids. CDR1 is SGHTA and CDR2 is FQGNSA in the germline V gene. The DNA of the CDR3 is TGTGCCAGCAGCTTAGATTCCGGGGGCGGTGGCTACACCTTC. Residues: CASSLDSGGGGYTF.

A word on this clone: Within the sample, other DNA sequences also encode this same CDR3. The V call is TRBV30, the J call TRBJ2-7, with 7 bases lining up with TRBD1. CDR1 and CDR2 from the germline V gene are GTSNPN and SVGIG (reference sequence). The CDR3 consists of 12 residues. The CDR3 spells CAGDSSSYEQYF. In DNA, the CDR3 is TGTGCAGGGGACAGCAGCTCCTACGAGCAGTACTTC.

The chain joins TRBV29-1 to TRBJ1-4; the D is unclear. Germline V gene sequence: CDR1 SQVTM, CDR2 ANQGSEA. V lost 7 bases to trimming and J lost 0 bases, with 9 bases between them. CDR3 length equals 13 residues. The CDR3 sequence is CSAKVTTNEKLFF. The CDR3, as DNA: TGCAGCGCTAAAGTGACAACTAATGAAAAACTGTTTTTT. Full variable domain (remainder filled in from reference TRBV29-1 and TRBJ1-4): SAVISQKPSRDICQRGTSLTIQCQVDSQVTMMFWYRQQPGQSLTLIATANQGSEATYESGFVIDKFPISRPNLTFSTLTVSNMSPEDSSIYLCSAKVTTNEKLFFGSGTQLSVL.

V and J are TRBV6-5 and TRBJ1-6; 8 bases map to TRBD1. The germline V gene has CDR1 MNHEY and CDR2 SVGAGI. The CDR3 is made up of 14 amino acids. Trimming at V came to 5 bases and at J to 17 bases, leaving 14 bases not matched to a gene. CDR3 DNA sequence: TGTGCCAGCAGTCAGACAGGGGCCCCTCCGATGTTCCACTTT. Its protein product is CASSQTGAPPMFHF.

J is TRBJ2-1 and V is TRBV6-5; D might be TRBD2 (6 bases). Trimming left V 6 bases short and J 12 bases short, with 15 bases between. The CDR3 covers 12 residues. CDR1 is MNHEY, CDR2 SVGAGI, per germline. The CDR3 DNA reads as TGTGCCAGCAGAACAACGGGGCGGGGGCAGTTCTTC. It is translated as CASRTTGRGQFF.

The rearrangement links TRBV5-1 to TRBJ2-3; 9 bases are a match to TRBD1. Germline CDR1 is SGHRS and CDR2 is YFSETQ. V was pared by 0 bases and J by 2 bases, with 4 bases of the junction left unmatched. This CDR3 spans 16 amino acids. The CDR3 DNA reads TGCGCCAGCAGCTTGGGGGGACAGGGACCCACAGATACGCAGTATTTT. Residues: CASSLGGQGPTDTQYF. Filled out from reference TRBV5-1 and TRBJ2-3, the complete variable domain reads KAGVTQTPRYLIKTRGQQVTLSCSPISGHRSVSWYQQTPGQGLQFLFEYFSETQRNKGNFPGRFSGRQFSNSRSEMNVSTLELGDSALYLCASSLGGQGPTDTQYFGPGTRLTVL.

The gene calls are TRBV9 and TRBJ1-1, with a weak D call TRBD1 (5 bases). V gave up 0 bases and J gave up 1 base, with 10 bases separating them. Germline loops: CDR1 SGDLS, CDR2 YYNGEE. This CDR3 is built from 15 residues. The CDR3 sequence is CASSVVDSTNTEAFF. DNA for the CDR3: TGTGCCAGCAGCGTAGTCGACAGCACGAACACTGAAGCTTTCTTT.

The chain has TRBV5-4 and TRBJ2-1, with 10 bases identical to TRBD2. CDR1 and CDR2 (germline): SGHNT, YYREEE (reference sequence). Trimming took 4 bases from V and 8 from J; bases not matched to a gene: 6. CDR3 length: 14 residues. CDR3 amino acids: CASSLTSGFDEQFF. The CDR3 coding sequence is TGTGCCAGCAGCCTGACTAGCGGGTTCGATGAGCAGTTCTTC.

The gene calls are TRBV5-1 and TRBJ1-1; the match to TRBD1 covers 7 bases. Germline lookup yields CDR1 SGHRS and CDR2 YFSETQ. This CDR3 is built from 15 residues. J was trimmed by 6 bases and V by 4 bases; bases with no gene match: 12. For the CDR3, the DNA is TGCGCCAGCAGCCAAAAGACAGGGCTGGGGTCTGAAGCTTTCTTT. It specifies CASSQKTGLGSEAFF. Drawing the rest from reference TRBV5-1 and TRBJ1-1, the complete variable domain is KAGVTQTPRYLIKTRGQQVTLSCSPISGHRSVSWYQQTPGQGLQFLFEYFSETQRNKGNFPGRFSGRQFSNSRSEMNVSTLELGDSALYLCASSQKTGLGSEAFFGQGTRLTVV.

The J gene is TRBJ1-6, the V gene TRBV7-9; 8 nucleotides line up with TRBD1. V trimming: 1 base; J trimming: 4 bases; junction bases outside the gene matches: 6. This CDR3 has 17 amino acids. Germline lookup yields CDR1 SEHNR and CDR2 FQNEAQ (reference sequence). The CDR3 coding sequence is TGTGCCAGCAGCTTAGGCCAAGGACAGGGATATAATTCACCCCTCCACTTT. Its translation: CASSLGQGQGYNSPLHF.

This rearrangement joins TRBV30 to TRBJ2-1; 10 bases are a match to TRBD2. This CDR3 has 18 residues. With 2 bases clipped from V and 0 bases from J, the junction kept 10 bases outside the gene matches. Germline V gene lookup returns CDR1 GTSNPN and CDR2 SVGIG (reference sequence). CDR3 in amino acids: CAWSLPSGSGRSYNEQFF. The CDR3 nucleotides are TGTGCCTGGAGTTTACCTAGCGGGAGCGGACGCTCCTACAATGAGCAGTTCTTC.